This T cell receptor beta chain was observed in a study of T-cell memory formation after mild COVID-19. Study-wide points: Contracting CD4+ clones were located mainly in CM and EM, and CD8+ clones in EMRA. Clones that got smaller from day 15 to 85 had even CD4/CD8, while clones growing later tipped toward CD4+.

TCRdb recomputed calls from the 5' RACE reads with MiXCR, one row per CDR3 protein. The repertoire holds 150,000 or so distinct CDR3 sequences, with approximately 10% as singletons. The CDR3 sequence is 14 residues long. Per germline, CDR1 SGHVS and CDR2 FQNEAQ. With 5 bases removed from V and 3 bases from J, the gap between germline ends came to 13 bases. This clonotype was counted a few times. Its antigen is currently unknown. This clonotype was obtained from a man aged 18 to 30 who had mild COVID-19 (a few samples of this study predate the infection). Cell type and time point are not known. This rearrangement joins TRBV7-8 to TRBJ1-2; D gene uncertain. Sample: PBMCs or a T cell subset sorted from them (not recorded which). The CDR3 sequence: CASSRQESDYGYTF. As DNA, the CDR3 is TGTGCCAGCAGCCGTCAGGAGTCTGACTATGGCTACACCTTC.